The 22 T cell receptor beta chains given below trace back to one sample, sequenced in a study of blood T cell repertoires in COVID-19. TCRdb's copy holds only in-frame clones and misses some; the assay was immunoSEQ multiplex PCR. The repertoire holds approximately 240,000 clones, with roughly 86% as singletons. Specimen: peripheral blood. These receptors all stem from a woman aged 25 to 45 who had recovered from COVID-19.

The V call is TRBV12-5, the J call TRBJ2-7; 10 bases agree with TRBD1. Per germline, CDR1 LGHNT and CDR2 FRNRAP. This CDR3 has 16 residues. Trimming at V came to 0 bases and at J to 3 bases, leaving 5 bases not matched to a gene. CDR3 residues: CASGLVTGTGVYEQYF. The CDR3 coding sequence is TGTGCTAGTGGTTTGGTTACCGGGACAGGGGTCTACGAGCAGTACTTC.

This chain uses TRBV5-1 with TRBJ1-6; TRBD1 agrees at 9 bases. Germline V CDR1 and CDR2: SGHRS, YFSETQ. The CDR3 consists of 14 residues. V was pared by 9 bases and J by 10 bases, with 11 bases of the junction left unmatched. The DNA for the CDR3 is TGCGCCACTACGCTCCGGACAGGGGAATCACCCCTCCACTTT. Protein product: CATTLRTGESPLHF.

The genes are TRBV2 and TRBJ1-1, with D maybe TRBD1 (6 bases). This CDR3 region has 13 residues. Trimming pared 4 bases from V and 7 bases from J, leaving 13 bases between. CDR1 is SNHLY and CDR2 is FYNNEI in the germline V gene. CDR3 sequence (DNA): TGTGCCAGCAGTGTGCAGGGGTGGGGTGAAGCTTTCTTT. It translates to CASSVQGWGEAFF.

This chain connects TRBV30 to TRBJ1-2; D uncertain. The CDR3 has 15 residues. V lost 2 bases and J lost 0, with 13 bases in between. Germline V gives CDR1 GTSNPN, CDR2 SVGIG (reference sequence). The CDR3 reads CAWSQGLGPNYGYTF. The CDR3 DNA is TGTGCCTGGAGTCAAGGACTGGGTCCTAACTATGGCTACACCTTC.

This clone was observed a single time. The chain couples TRBV6-4 to TRBJ1-3; D ambiguous. The CDR3 totals 15 residues. Looked up from germline, CDR1 is MRHNA and CDR2 is SNTAGT. Trimming pared 10 bases from V and 1 base from J, leaving 17 bases between. The CDR3 loop reads CAKHPQLNSGNTIYF. The CDR3 coding sequence is TGTGCCAAACACCCACAGTTAAATTCTGGAAACACCATATATTTT.

This chain links TRBV6-5 with TRBJ1-1; 7 bases are shared with TRBD1. CDR1 and CDR2 from the germline V gene are MNHEY and SVGAGI. V shed 6 bases, J shed 6 bases, and the junction held 4 bases outside the gene matches. The CDR3 runs to 12 residues. The CDR3 nucleotides read TGTGCCAGCAGCTTCGACAGGGCTGAAGCTTTCTTT. Amino acids: CASSFDRAEAFF.

This chain joins TRBV6-2 or TRBV6-3 and TRBJ2-3; TRBD2 might be the D (7 bases). The CDR3 loop spans 14 amino acids. Germline CDR1 reads MNHEY; CDR2 reads SVGEGT. Between the trimmed V and J ends, which lost 5 bases and 2 bases, there was a span of 11 bases. CDR3 DNA: TGTGCCAGCAGTAACGGGGGGCTCACAGATACGCAGTATTTT. This gives the protein CASSNGGLTDTQYF.

J is TRBJ1-4 and V is TRBV18, with D possibly matching TRBD1 (5 bases). The CDR3 extends over 14 amino acids. Deletions cut 3 bases from V and 7 bases from J, with 12 bases between. Germline-derived CDR1 and CDR2 are KGHSH and LQKENI. The DNA of the CDR3 is TGTGCCAGCTCACCCCGACAGACAGTTGAAAAACTGTTTTTT. Its protein product is CASSPRQTVEKLFF.

The chain is built from TRBV19 and TRBJ2-7; possible D gene TRBD1, 6 bases. The V gene's germline CDR1 is LNHDA and CDR2 SQIVND (reference sequence). The CDR3 length is 14 residues. V lost 4 bases and J 3 bases, leaving 13 bases between the germline ends. The chain's CDR3 is CASSTGTFLYEQYF. The DNA of the CDR3 is TGTGCCAGTAGTACTGGGACATTTCTCTACGAGCAGTACTTC.

The chain couples TRBV9 to TRBJ2-5, with 7 positions matching TRBD2. CDR1 SGDLS and CDR2 YYNGEE come from the germline V gene. CDR3 size: 16 residues. The V segment lost 0 bases and the J segment 4 bases; nucleotides outside the gene matches: 9. CDR3 region: CASSVESLGGVETQYF. The CDR3 DNA reads TGTGCCAGCAGCGTAGAATCTCTGGGGGGGGTAGAGACCCAGTACTTC.

This chain joins TRBV5-4 and TRBJ1-1; 10 positions match TRBD1. Trimming at V came to 0 bases and at J to 7 bases, leaving 3 bases not matched to a gene. This CDR3 has 14 amino acids. Per the germline V gene, CDR1 is SGHNT and CDR2 is YYREEE (reference sequence). The CDR3 nucleotides read TGTGCCAGCAGCTTGGGACAGGGGGCGAGTGAAGCTTTCTTT. Encoded protein: CASSLGQGASEAFF.

The J gene is TRBJ1-1, the V gene TRBV3-1 (or the pseudogene TRBV3-2), with D unresolved. V was shortened by 4 bases and J by 1 base, with 19 bases between the two germline ends. The CDR3 loop spans 17 amino acids. Germline V gene sequence: CDR1 LGHDT, CDR2 YNNKEL (reference sequence). The CDR3 DNA follows: TGTGCCAGCAGCCGGTTTTCCTTCCAAAACTCGAACACTGAAGCTTTCTTT. Translating gives CASSRFSFQNSNTEAFF.

V and J are TRBV19 and TRBJ2-5; 10 bases agree with TRBD2. The germline V gene has CDR1 LNHDA and CDR2 SQIVND (reference sequence). Trimming took 6 bases from V and 4 from J; bases not matched to a gene: 11. The CDR3 consists of 16 residues. The CDR3 DNA sequence: TGTGCCAGTAGGAAGCGGGGGGGACTTTTAGGAGAGACCCAGTACTTC. Amino acid sequence: CASRKRGGLLGETQYF.

This rearrangement joins TRBV5-4 to TRBJ2-2, with D possibly TRBD2 on 6 matching bases. This CDR3 spans 14 amino acids. The germline V and J ends were trimmed by 4 bases and 6 bases, with 13 bases remaining between them. Looked up from germline, CDR1 is SGHNT and CDR2 is YYREEE (reference sequence). The CDR3, as DNA: TGTGCCAGCAGCCTCGCGGGGAGTTCCGGGGAGCTGTTTTTT. It specifies CASSLAGSSGELFF.

This sequence joins TRBV11-2 and TRBJ1-6, with D perhaps TRBD1 (6 bases). The germline gives CDR1 SGHAT, CDR2 FQNNGV. V lost 1 base to trimming and J lost 7 bases, with 11 bases between them. The length of the CDR3 is 15 residues. DNA of the CDR3: TGTGCCAGCAGCTTAGTCCAGGGGTTGAATTCACCCCTCCACTTT. It encodes CASSLVQGLNSPLHF.

This clone has a handful of counts. This chain links TRBV18 with TRBJ1-2; 9 positions match TRBD1. Germline V gene sequence: CDR1 KGHSH, CDR2 LQKENI. CDR3 size: 16 residues. J lost 4 bases, V lost 4 bases, and 10 bases had no gene match. The chain's CDR3 is CASSQKLQGAGYGYTF. In DNA, the CDR3 is TGTGCCAGCTCACAGAAATTACAGGGGGCTGGCTATGGCTACACCTTC.

J is TRBJ2-7 and V is TRBV6-2 or TRBV6-3; TRBD2 matches 8 bases. The V gene end was trimmed by 5 bases and the J gene end by 1 base; junction bases not matched to a gene: 7. Germline CDR1 reads MNHEY; CDR2 reads SVGEGT. The CDR3 has 15 amino acids. CDR3 protein: CASSTPGLGSYEQYF. The CDR3 DNA sequence: TGTGCCAGCAGTACGCCGGGACTAGGGTCCTACGAGCAGTACTTC.

This chain connects TRBV19 to TRBJ1-1, with 8 bases matching TRBD1. V lost 5 bases and J lost 3; bases outside the gene matches: 5. Germline lookup yields CDR1 LNHDA and CDR2 SQIVND (reference sequence). This CDR3 is built from 14 residues. The CDR3 reads CASSWTGSDTEAFF. CDR3 DNA sequence: TGTGCCAGTAGTTGGACAGGGTCGGACACTGAAGCTTTCTTT.

CDR3 DNA sequence: TGTGCCAGCTCACTTTCTAGCGGGGGTCCCTACAATGAGCAGTTCTTC. It encodes CASSLSSGGPYNEQFF. This rearrangement joins TRBV18 to TRBJ2-1; TRBD2 matches at 10 bases. CDR3 length: 16 residues. The ends lost 4 bases at V and 2 bases at J; junction bases unmatched: 5. CDR1 is KGHSH and CDR2 is LQKENI in the germline V gene.

In this sample, this clone turned up a few times. V and J are TRBV4-3 and TRBJ1-2; 11 positions agree with TRBD1. Germline lookup yields CDR1 LGHNA and CDR2 YSLEER. The CDR3 has 16 residues. V lost 0 bases, J lost 6 bases, and 6 bases stayed unmatched. This chain's CDR3 is CASSQDRGQGADGYTF. CDR3 in DNA: TGCGCCAGCAGCCAAGATAGAGGACAGGGGGCCGATGGCTACACCTTC.

Written as DNA, the CDR3 is TGTGCCAGCAGTGAATTTGGGCCGGGACTAACCTCCTACAATGAGCAGTTCTTC. Its translation: CASSEFGPGLTSYNEQFF. The rearrangement links TRBV6-1 to TRBJ2-1, with 7 bases identical to TRBD2. Per the germline V gene, CDR1 is MNHNS and CDR2 is SASEGT. The CDR3 totals 18 residues. V dropped 2 bases and J dropped 0; count of bases not matched to a gene: 10.

This chain joins TRBV5-1 and TRBJ2-3; a weak D match, TRBD2 (6 bases). CDR3 length equals 15 residues. Trimming left V 1 base short and J 5 bases short, with 14 bases between. CDR1 SGHRS and CDR2 YFSETQ come from the germline V gene. This chain's CDR3 is CASSLTGVRGDTQYF. The CDR3 DNA reads TGCGCCAGCAGCTTGACGGGGGTAAGGGGAGATACGCAGTATTTT.